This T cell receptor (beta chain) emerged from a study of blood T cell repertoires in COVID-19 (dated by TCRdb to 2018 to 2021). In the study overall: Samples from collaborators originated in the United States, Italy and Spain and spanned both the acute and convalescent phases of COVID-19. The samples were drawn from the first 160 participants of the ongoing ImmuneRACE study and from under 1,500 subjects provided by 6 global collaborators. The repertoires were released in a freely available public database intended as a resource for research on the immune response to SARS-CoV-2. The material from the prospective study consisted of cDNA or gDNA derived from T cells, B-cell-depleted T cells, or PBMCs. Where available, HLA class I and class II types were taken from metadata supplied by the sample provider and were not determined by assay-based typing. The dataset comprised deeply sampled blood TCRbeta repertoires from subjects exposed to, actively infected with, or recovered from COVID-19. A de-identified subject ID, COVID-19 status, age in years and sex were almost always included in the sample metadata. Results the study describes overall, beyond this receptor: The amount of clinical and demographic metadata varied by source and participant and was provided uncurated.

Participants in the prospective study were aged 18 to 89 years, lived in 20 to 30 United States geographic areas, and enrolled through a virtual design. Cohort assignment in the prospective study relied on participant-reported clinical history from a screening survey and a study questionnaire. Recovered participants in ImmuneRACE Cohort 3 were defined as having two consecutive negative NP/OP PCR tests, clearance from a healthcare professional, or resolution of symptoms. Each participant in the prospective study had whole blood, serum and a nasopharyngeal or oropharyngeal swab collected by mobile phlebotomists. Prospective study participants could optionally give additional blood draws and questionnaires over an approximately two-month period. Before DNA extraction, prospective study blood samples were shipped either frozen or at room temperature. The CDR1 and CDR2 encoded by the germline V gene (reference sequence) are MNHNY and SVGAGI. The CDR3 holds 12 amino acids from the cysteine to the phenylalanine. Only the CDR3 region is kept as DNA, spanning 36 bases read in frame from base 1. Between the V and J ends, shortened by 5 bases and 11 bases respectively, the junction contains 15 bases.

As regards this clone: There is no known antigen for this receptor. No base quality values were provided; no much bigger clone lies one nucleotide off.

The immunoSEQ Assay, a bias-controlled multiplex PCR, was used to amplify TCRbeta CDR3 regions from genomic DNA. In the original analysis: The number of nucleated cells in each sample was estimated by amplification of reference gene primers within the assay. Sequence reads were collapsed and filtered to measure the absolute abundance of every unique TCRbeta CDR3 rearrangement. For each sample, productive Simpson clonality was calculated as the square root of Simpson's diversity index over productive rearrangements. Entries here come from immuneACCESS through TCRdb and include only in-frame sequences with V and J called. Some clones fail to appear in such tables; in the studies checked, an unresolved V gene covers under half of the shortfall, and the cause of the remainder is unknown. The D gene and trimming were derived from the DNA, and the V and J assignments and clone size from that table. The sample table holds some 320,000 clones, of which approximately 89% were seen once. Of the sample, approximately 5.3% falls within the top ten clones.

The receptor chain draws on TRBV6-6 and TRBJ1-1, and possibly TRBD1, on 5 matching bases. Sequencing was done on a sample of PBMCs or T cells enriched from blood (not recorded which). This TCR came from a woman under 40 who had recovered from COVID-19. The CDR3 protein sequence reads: CASSGGGSGAFF. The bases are TGTGCCAGCAGTGGGGGGGGAAGCGGTGCTTTCTTT.